Listed below are T cell receptor beta chains from one sample, sequenced in a study of shared clonotypes between healthy human individuals. Here immunoSEQ multiplex PCR was the method, and the copy in TCRdb shows in-frame clones only, minus some. The table shows 2,500,000 or so clones, with around nine tenths occurring only once. Sample: naive CD4+ T cells sorted from blood. These receptor sequences come from a man younger than 35 in good health. Each CDR3 is given with its conserved first and last residue. A D gene is named only where the DNA matches it firmly. Size values are once, few and many counts, or a class for expanded clones, and some rows have none.

CDR3nt,CDR3aa,j_gene,d_gene,abundance,v_gene
TGTGCCAGCTCAGAGGGGGCGCAGGCAGATACGCAGTATTTT,CASSEGAQADTQYF,TRBJ2-3,TRBD1,-,TRBV18
TGTGCCAGCAGCCCCCGGGACACCTACGAGCAGTACTTC,CASSPRDTYEQYF,TRBJ2-7,-,few,TRBV6-5
TGTGCCAGCAGCCCTAGGGATGAGCAGTTCTTC,CASSPRDEQFF,TRBJ2-1,-,-,TRBV6-6
TGTGCCAGCTCACAGGTAGGGAGCTCCTACGAGCAGTACTTC,CASSQVGSSYEQYF,TRBJ2-7,-,-,TRBV18
TGTGCCAGCAGTTACGTAAGCGGGAGCTTCCATGAGCAGTTCTTC,CASSYVSGSFHEQFF,TRBJ2-1,TRBD2,-,TRBV6-6
TGCGCCAGCAGCCAAGATAGGTTAGCGGGGGGTAATGAGCAGTTCTTC,CASSQDRLAGGNEQFF,TRBJ2-1,TRBD2,once,TRBV4-3
TGTGCCAGCAGCCTCGAGGTTTGGATAGTGAACACTGAAGCTTTCTTT,CASSLEVWIVNTEAFF,TRBJ1-1,-,-,TRBV7-2
TGTGCCAGCACTTATGGGACAGGGGTTGGCAACAATCAGCCCCAGCATTTT,CASTYGTGVGNNQPQHF,TRBJ1-5,TRBD1,-,TRBV28
TGTGCCAGCAGCGAAACAGCGGGGTCTATCTACGAGCAGTACTTC,CASSETAGSIYEQYF,TRBJ2-7,TRBD2,-,TRBV9
TGTGCCAGCAGCCCGGCGGGGTATCAGCCCCAGCATTTT,CASSPAGYQPQHF,TRBJ1-5,-,few,TRBV5-6
TGCGCCAGCAGCTCCCAAGCGCTGGGCTCCTACAATGAGCAGTTCTTC,CASSSQALGSYNEQFF,TRBJ2-1,-,-,TRBV4-3
TGTGCCAGTAGGCGGCACGGCTCCTACGAGCAGTACTTC,CASRRHGSYEQYF,TRBJ2-7,-,-,TRBV6-1
TGCAGTGCGGCCAGTTCGGTAGCTTTCTTT,CSAASSVAFF,TRBJ1-1,-,-,TRBV20-1
TGTGCCAGCAGCCCAGGGGGCGGGAGGCACACAGATACGCAGTATTTT,CASSPGGGRHTDTQYF,TRBJ2-3,-,-,TRBV11-2
TGTGCCAGCAGTTACCCGGGGACAGGTCAGCCCCAGCATTTT,CASSYPGTGQPQHF,TRBJ1-5,TRBD1,-,TRBV6-5
TGTGCCAGCAGCTTAGTGTATGGGACAGGGCGCGCCCACACTGAAGCTTTCTTT,CASSLVYGTGRAHTEAFF,TRBJ1-1,TRBD1,-,TRBV11-2
TGTGCCAGCCTCAGAACTAGCGCGACAACCTACAATGAGCAGTTCTTC,CASLRTSATTYNEQFF,TRBJ2-1,TRBD2,-,TRBV27
TGTGCCAGCAGCTTAGAGGGCCCTTCACCGGACAATGAGCAGTTCTTC,CASSLEGPSPDNEQFF,TRBJ2-1,-,-,TRBV11-1
TGTGCCAGCTCACGGACTAGCGGGACCTACTCCGGGGAGCTGTTTTTT,CASSRTSGTYSGELFF,TRBJ2-2,TRBD2,-,TRBV18
TGTGCCAGCAGCTTAAGCGGGAGTGGAGATACGCAGTATTTT,CASSLSGSGDTQYF,TRBJ2-3,TRBD2,-,TRBV7-9
TGCGCCAGCAGCCCGCGAGGGGCGGAAAAGGGGACCCAGTACTTC,CASSPRGAEKGTQYF,TRBJ2-5,-,-,TRBV5-1
TGTGCCAGTAGTATAGACAGCTCCCCCAATCAGCCCCAGCATTTT,CASSIDSSPNQPQHF,TRBJ1-5,-,-,TRBV19
TGTGCCAGCAGTCAGACAGGGGTCGGAGGCTACACCTTC,CASSQTGVGGYTF,TRBJ1-2,TRBD1,-,TRBV2
TGCGCCAGCAGCCCGCAGGGTTTTCTCGACAATGAGCAGTTCTTC,CASSPQGFLDNEQFF,TRBJ2-1,-,-,TRBV5-1
TGTGCCAGTAGTATAGATAGTCCTGGGACAGGGGGTACAGGGGCCAACGTCCTGACTTTC,CASSIDSPGTGGTGANVLTF,TRBJ2-6,TRBD1,-,TRBV19
TGTGCCAGCAGTTGGACTGCAAGCGGGGAGACCCAGTACTTC,CASSWTASGETQYF,TRBJ2-5,-,-,TRBV2
TGTGCCAGCAGTGCAACCGAAAAACTGTTTTTT,CASSATEKLFF,TRBJ1-4,-,-,TRBV28
TGTGCCAGCAGCCTACAGGGAATTCCCTACGAGCAGTACTTC,CASSLQGIPYEQYF,TRBJ2-7,-,-,TRBV5-4
TGTGCCAGCAGCGTCGGACTAGCGGCAGGCACAGATACGCAGTATTTT,CASSVGLAAGTDTQYF,TRBJ2-3,TRBD2,-,TRBV9
TGTGCCATCAGTGATAAGGAGACAGGTGGCACCGGGGAGCTGTTTTTT,CAISDKETGGTGELFF,TRBJ2-2,-,-,TRBV10-3
TGTGCCAGCAGTTCCAGGGGGACAGCAAACTATGGCTACACCTTC,CASSSRGTANYGYTF,TRBJ1-2,TRBD1,once,TRBV28
TGTGCCTGGAGTCGTCGGGGCAGGTTGACTTATAGCAATCAGCCCCAGCATTTT,CAWSRRGRLTYSNQPQHF,TRBJ1-5,-,-,TRBV30
TGTGCCTGCCATACCGGAAGGGATGGGGGCTACACCTTC,CACHTGRDGGYTF,TRBJ1-2,-,-,TRBV30
TGTGCCAGCATCGAGCAAGAGACCCAGTACTTC,CASIEQETQYF,TRBJ2-5,-,-,TRBV6-5
TGTGCCAGCAGTCGGGACCCCAGGTCACCCCTCCACTTT,CASSRDPRSPLHF,TRBJ1-6,-,-,TRBV27
TGCAGCGTCGCGACAGGGGGCCCAGATACGCAGTATTTT,CSVATGGPDTQYF,TRBJ2-3,TRBD1,-,TRBV29-1
TGTGCCAGCAGCTTAGAAGGGGTTAACACCGGGGAGCTGTTTTTT,CASSLEGVNTGELFF,TRBJ2-2,-,-,TRBV11-3
TGTGCCAGCAGCTTACCAGTTAGCGGGGGGGACAATGAGCAGTTCTTC,CASSLPVSGGDNEQFF,TRBJ2-1,TRBD2,-,TRBV7-8
TGTGCCAGCAGCTTAGGTGGGACAGCTTACGAGGTGCAGTACTTC,CASSLGGTAYEVQYF,TRBJ2-7,TRBD1,-,TRBV11-3
TGTGCCAGTAGTCCCCGGGACAGGGGTTCCTATGGCTACACCTTC,CASSPRDRGSYGYTF,TRBJ1-2,TRBD1,once,TRBV19
TGTGCCAGCAGTACGCGGCAGGGAGGAGAGACCCAGTACTTC,CASSTRQGGETQYF,TRBJ2-5,-,-,TRBV6-5
TGTGCCAGCAGCCCTTCTTTAGCGGGAGCGGGGGAGCTGTTTTTT,CASSPSLAGAGELFF,TRBJ2-2,TRBD2,-,TRBV7-2
TGTGCCAGCAGGGCCGCTTGGCCAACTAATGAAAAACTGTTTTTT,CASRAAWPTNEKLFF,TRBJ1-4,-,-,TRBV13
TGTGCCAGCAGTTTGACAGGAATGAACACTGAAGCTTTCTTT,CASSLTGMNTEAFF,TRBJ1-1,-,-,TRBV6-1
TGTGCCAGCTGGACAAGACAGGGAGGAAACACCATATATTTT,CASWTRQGGNTIYF,TRBJ1-3,TRBD1,-,TRBV6-5
TGTGCCACCAGCAGAGGGACAGGGTTAGATGGCTACACCTTC,CATSRGTGLDGYTF,TRBJ1-2,TRBD1,-,TRBV15
TGCGCCAGCAGCCAAGATCTAGGAGAAAAACTGTTTTTT,CASSQDLGEKLFF,TRBJ1-4,-,-,TRBV4-3
TGTGCCAGCTCATGGACAGGGACCGGGGAGCTGTTTTTT,CASSWTGTGELFF,TRBJ2-2,TRBD1,-,TRBV18
TGTGCCAGCAGCGCACCCTCCCCGGGAGTGTCCTACGAGCAGTACTTC,CASSAPSPGVSYEQYF,TRBJ2-7,-,-,TRBV5-4
TGTGCCAGCAGCTTAGGAATTCCTAGGGGGGAGACCCAGTACTTC,CASSLGIPRGETQYF,TRBJ2-5,-,-,TRBV7-2
TGCAGTGCTAGCGTAGCGGGGGGGCTGTTCTTC,CSASVAGGLFF,TRBJ2-1,TRBD2,-,TRBV20-1
TGCGCCAGCAGTGTGGGAACGCACACTGAAGCTTTCTTT,CASSVGTHTEAFF,TRBJ1-1,-,-,TRBV5-1
TGTGCCATCAGTGAGTCTGGTCGGGGCTACACCTTC,CAISESGRGYTF,TRBJ1-2,-,-,TRBV10-3
TGTGCCAGCAGGATAGAGGGGCGTTTCCCCCTCCCCTCCTACGAGCAGTACTTC,CASRIEGRFPLPSYEQYF,TRBJ2-7,-,-,TRBV6-4